These T cell receptor beta chains were read from a single sample in a study of blood T cells in healthy people across ages. Each CDR3 protein is one row after TCRdb ran MiXCR on the 5' RACE reads. The table lists about 1.7 million distinct CDR3 sequences, roughly 30% of them singletons, with 7.7% in the top ten. Specimen: blood. The source of these receptors is a woman in her thirties in good health. Both conserved end residues are part of each CDR3. D genes are given only for firm matches. The size of a clone is reported for some rows only, either as once, few or many, or as a class for expanded clones.

j_gene: TRBJ2-7; d_gene: TRBD2; abundance: .; v_gene: TRBV5-4; CDR3aa: CTSSSSGIYEQYF; CDR3nt: TGTACCAGCAGCTCAAGCGGGATCTACGAGCAGTACTTC
j_gene: TRBJ1-4; d_gene: TRBD1; abundance: .; v_gene: TRBV28; CDR3aa: CASSEPGTGGELKEKLFF; CDR3nt: TGTGCCAGCAGCGAGCCCGGGACAGGGGGCGAGTTAAAGGAAAAACTGTTTTTT
j_gene: TRBJ2-1; d_gene: TRBD1; abundance: .; v_gene: TRBV7-3; CDR3aa: CASRPYRDSPYNEQFF; CDR3nt: TGTGCCAGCAGGCCGTACCGGGACAGCCCCTACAATGAGCAGTTCTTC
j_gene: TRBJ1-3; d_gene: .; abundance: .; v_gene: TRBV9; CDR3aa: CASSYTGTDGNTIYF; CDR3nt: TGTGCCAGCAGCTATACCGGGACTGACGGAAACACCATATATTTT
j_gene: TRBJ2-3; d_gene: .; abundance: few; v_gene: TRBV20-1; CDR3aa: CSARDLDFADTQYF; CDR3nt: TGCAGTGCTAGAGATCTAGATTTCGCAGATACGCAGTATTTT
j_gene: TRBJ2-5; d_gene: .; abundance: .; v_gene: TRBV19; CDR3aa: CASSISGTRQETQYF; CDR3nt: TGTGCCAGTAGTATATCGGGTACACGACAAGAGACCCAGTACTTC
j_gene: TRBJ2-7; d_gene: .; abundance: .; v_gene: TRBV7-2; CDR3aa: CASSLDRGNIYEQYF; CDR3nt: TGTGCCAGCAGCTTAGATCGCGGCAATATCTACGAGCAGTACTTC
j_gene: TRBJ1-2; d_gene: .; abundance: .; v_gene: TRBV5-1; CDR3aa: CTSSPWQTDGYTF; CDR3nt: TGCACCAGCAGCCCCTGGCAGACCGACGGCTACACCTTC
j_gene: TRBJ1-1; d_gene: TRBD1; abundance: few; v_gene: TRBV7-9; CDR3aa: CASSSPDRGLRAAFF; CDR3nt: TGTGCCAGCAGCTCCCCGGACAGGGGGCTAAGGGCAGCTTTCTTT
j_gene: TRBJ2-1; d_gene: TRBD2; abundance: .; v_gene: TRBV15; CDR3aa: CATSRGARTSGRAPYNEQFF; CDR3nt: TGTGCCACCAGCAGAGGAGCACGGACTAGCGGGAGGGCCCCCTACAATGAGCAGTTCTTC
j_gene: TRBJ1-2; d_gene: .; abundance: .; v_gene: TRBV20-1; CDR3aa: CSARPGPHGYTF; CDR3nt: TGCAGTGCTCGACCGGGACCCCATGGCTACACCTTC
j_gene: TRBJ2-7; d_gene: .; abundance: few; v_gene: TRBV9; CDR3aa: CASSPSLVGGSYEQYF; CDR3nt: TGTGCCAGCAGCCCCTCGTTGGTGGGAGGCTCCTACGAGCAGTACTTC
j_gene: TRBJ2-3; d_gene: TRBD2; abundance: .; v_gene: TRBV29-1; CDR3aa: CSMGGAGDTQYF; CDR3nt: TGCAGCATGGGAGGGGCAGGAGATACGCAGTATTTT
j_gene: TRBJ1-5; d_gene: TRBD1; abundance: .; v_gene: TRBV6-1; CDR3aa: CASSAGTDHQPQHF; CDR3nt: TGTGCCAGCAGCGCCGGGACAGACCATCAGCCCCAGCATTTT
j_gene: TRBJ1-5; d_gene: .; abundance: .; v_gene: TRBV21-1; CDR3aa: CASSIGRDVGLHKGHQPQHF; CDR3nt: TGTGCCAGCAGCATCGGCCGCGATGTGGGACTCCATAAGGGACATCAGCCCCAGCATTTT
j_gene: TRBJ2-1; d_gene: TRBD2; abundance: .; v_gene: TRBV2; CDR3aa: CASTRETSGMGEQFF; CDR3nt: TGTGCCAGCACTAGAGAGACTAGCGGGATGGGTGAGCAGTTCTTC
j_gene: TRBJ1-2; d_gene: TRBD1; abundance: .; v_gene: TRBV30; CDR3aa: CAWSGTGQGALRSNYGYTF; CDR3nt: TGTGCCTGGAGTGGAACGGGACAGGGGGCGCTTAGATCTAACTATGGCTACACCTTC
j_gene: TRBJ2-7; d_gene: .; abundance: .; v_gene: TRBV20-1; CDR3aa: CSVKAATIYNEQYF; CDR3nt: TGCAGTGTCAAGGCCGCGACTATCTACAATGAGCAGTACTTC
j_gene: TRBJ2-1; d_gene: TRBD2; abundance: many; v_gene: TRBV12-3/TRBV12-4; CDR3aa: CASSPGTSHYNEQFF; CDR3nt: TGTGCCAGCAGTCCCGGGACTAGTCACTACAATGAGCAGTTCTTC
j_gene: TRBJ1-1; d_gene: .; abundance: .; v_gene: TRBV20-1; CDR3aa: CSARKGSGTEAFF; CDR3nt: TGCAGTGCTAGAAAGGGTTCTGGGACTGAAGCTTTCTTT
j_gene: TRBJ2-7; d_gene: .; abundance: .; v_gene: TRBV5-5; CDR3aa: CASSLGTGSNYEQYF; CDR3nt: TGTGCCAGCAGCTTGGGTACAGGGTCGAACTACGAGCAGTACTTC
j_gene: TRBJ2-7; d_gene: .; abundance: few; v_gene: TRBV7-9; CDR3aa: CASSTTPGDEQYF; CDR3nt: TGTGCCAGCAGCACCACCCCAGGGGACGAGCAGTACTTC
j_gene: TRBJ1-2; d_gene: .; abundance: few; v_gene: TRBV12-3/TRBV12-4; CDR3aa: CASLDSYGYTF; CDR3nt: TGTGCCAGCCTAGACAGCTATGGCTACACCTTC
j_gene: TRBJ2-3; d_gene: .; abundance: .; v_gene: TRBV14; CDR3aa: CASSLWTGRATDTQYF; CDR3nt: TGTGCCAGCAGCCTCTGGACAGGGAGGGCCACAGATACGCAGTATTTT
j_gene: TRBJ2-7; d_gene: TRBD1; abundance: once; v_gene: TRBV6-1; CDR3aa: CASSEGQRYEQYF; CDR3nt: TGTGCCAGCAGTGAGGGACAGCGCTACGAGCAGTACTTC
j_gene: TRBJ1-4; d_gene: .; abundance: .; v_gene: TRBV25-1; CDR3aa: CASGLTGGNEKLFF; CDR3nt: TGTGCCAGCGGTCTGACAGGAGGGAATGAAAAACTGTTTTTT
j_gene: TRBJ2-7; d_gene: .; abundance: .; v_gene: TRBV20-1; CDR3aa: CSASAGSPYEQYF; CDR3nt: TGCAGTGCTTCCGCGGGGTCGCCCTACGAGCAGTACTTC
j_gene: TRBJ2-5; d_gene: TRBD1; abundance: .; v_gene: TRBV18; CDR3aa: CASSPGQAGETQYF; CDR3nt: TGTGCCAGCTCACCTGGACAGGCGGGAGAGACCCAGTACTTC
j_gene: TRBJ1-2; d_gene: .; abundance: few; v_gene: TRBV5-6; CDR3aa: CASSFIGGRPSYTF; CDR3nt: TGTGCCAGCAGTTTTATAGGAGGGCGCCCTAGCTACACCTTC
j_gene: TRBJ1-5; d_gene: .; abundance: .; v_gene: TRBV9; CDR3aa: CASSPGHRQPQHF; CDR3nt: TGTGCCAGCAGCCCGGGACACCGGCAGCCCCAGCATTTT
j_gene: TRBJ2-3; d_gene: .; abundance: .; v_gene: TRBV11-2; CDR3aa: CASSLEAPDTQYF; CDR3nt: TGTGCCAGCAGCTTAGAGGCTCCAGATACGCAGTATTTT